Listed below are T cell receptor beta chains from one sample, sequenced in a study of T cells after yellow fever vaccination. One entry per CDR3 protein results from TCRdb running MiXCR on the 5' RACE reads. The sample has some 300,000 distinct CDR3 sequences; around 8.6% are singletons. The starting material was CD4+ T cells sorted from PBMCs, obtained 5 days after the yellow fever booster vaccination. These receptor sequences come from a man between 18 and 29 years old who received the YFV17D yellow fever vaccine. Both conserved end residues are part of each CDR3. The order of the fields is J gene, CDR3 length, D gene, V gene, clone size, CDR3 protein, CDR3 DNA. The D gene is left open where the match is weak. The listing skips clone size in some rows; elsewhere it reads once, few, many or a size class.

>TRBJ2-5|14|TRBD2|TRBV28|few
CRRSGGRFEVTQYF
TGTCGTCGGAGCGGGGGCAGGTTTGAGGTGACCCAGTACTTC
>TRBJ2-7|12|NA|TRBV5-1|few
CASGAGPEAQYF
TGCGCCAGCGGCGCGGGGCCCGAAGCGCAGTACTTC
>TRBJ1-2|17|TRBD1|TRBV27|few
CASTSKGGSGLEAGYTF
TGTGCCAGCACTTCAAAAGGGGGCTCGGGACTTGAAGCTGGCTACACCTTC
>TRBJ2-3|14|NA|TRBV6-1|few
CASSETGGRDTQYF
TGTGCCAGCAGTGAAACGGGGGGCAGAGATACGCAGTATTTT
>TRBJ2-3|16|TRBD2|TRBV5-1|NA
CASSATSGSGVDTQYF
TGCGCCAGCAGCGCGACTAGCGGGTCTGGAGTCGATACGCAGTATTTT
>TRBJ2-3|15|NA|TRBV7-9|NA
CASSLGGRPMDTQYF
TGTGCCAGCAGCTTAGGAGGCCGGCCGATGGATACGCAGTATTTT
>TRBJ1-2|15|TRBD1|TRBV29-1|few
CSVLLSGGVGRGYTF
TGCAGCGTCCTTCTTTCAGGGGGCGTAGGACGTGGCTACACCTTC
>TRBJ1-5|15|NA|TRBV12-3/TRBV12-4|NA
CASSYYGYSNQPQHF
TGTGCCAGCAGTTACTACGGGTATAGCAATCAGCCCCAGCATTTT
>TRBJ2-3|13|TRBD2|TRBV6-2/TRBV6-3|NA
CASMRERTDTQYF
TGTGCCAGCATGCGGGAGAGGACAGATACGCAGTATTTT
>TRBJ1-1|16|NA|TRBV18|once
CASSPQEVSMNTEAFF
TGTGCCAGCTCACCTCAGGAGGTTTCGATGAACACTGAAGCTTTCTTT
>TRBJ2-2|20|TRBD2|TRBV6-2/TRBV6-3|many
CASNLRRGGGGFANTGELFF
TGTGCCAGCAATCTACGAAGGGGAGGCGGGGGATTCGCGAACACCGGGGAGCTGTTTTTT
>TRBJ1-1|14|TRBD1|TRBV29-1|NA
CSVEEGTGGTEAFF
TGCAGCGTTGAAGAGGGGACAGGGGGCACTGAAGCTTTCTTT